This T cell receptor beta chain was captured by sequencing in a study of T cells in Graves' hyperthyroidism and ophthalmopathy. RNA transcripts were the template for amplifying TCR beta CDR3 regions. TCR CDR3 underwent first-round RT-PCR with the HTBI primer set. TCRdb passed the multiplex PCR reads through MiXCR, listing each CDR3 protein once. The table includes around 250,000 distinct CDR3 sequences, about 14% detected once. The CDR3 has 15 residues. Germline V gives CDR1 SNHLY, CDR2 FYNNEI. V shed 6 bases and J 2 bases; nucleotides not matched to a gene: 6. The study excluded patients with uncontrolled infection, other autoimmune disease, pregnancy or lactation. In making diagnoses, clinical symptoms, serum thyroxine and TRAb, thyroid ultrasound and orbital computed tomography were all used. This clonotype was observed at least ten times.

The clonotype comes from a middle-aged woman with Graves' hyperthyroidism that later progressed to Graves' ophthalmopathy. The sample comprised blood. V is TRBV2 and J is TRBJ2-2; 7 bases map to TRBD2. The CDR3 here is CASRTSSGNTGELFF. CDR3 sequence (DNA): TGTGCCAGCAGGACGTCTAGCGGTAACACCGGGGAGCTGTTTTTT.